A single count supports the clone carrying this T cell receptor beta chain. The entry originates in a study of T cell changes during pregnancy in multiple sclerosis. The germline V gene encodes CDR1 MDHEN and CDR2 SYDVKM. The CDR3 spans 15 residues. The V segment lost 5 bases and the J segment 4 bases; nucleotides outside the gene matches: 10. Sequencing used immunoSEQ multiplex PCR; TCRdb keeps in-frame clones, though not all of them. Of tens of thousands of clones in the sample, 80% to 95% are singletons; the top ten hold about 2%. The sequence was collected from a female donor in good health, enrolled as a control in a pregnancy study. This sequence joins TRBV28 and TRBJ2-5; 7 bases map to TRBD1. The starting material was peripheral blood, obtained in the second trimester of pregnancy. The CDR3 loop is CASSLRQGWRETQYF. The CDR3, as DNA: TGTGCCAGCAGTCTCCGACAGGGTTGGCGAGAGACCCAGTACTTC. The complete variable domain, with remaining parts taken from reference TRBV28 and TRBJ2-5, reads DVKVTQSSRYLVKRTGEKVFLECVQDMDHENMFWYRQDPGLGLRLIYFSYDVKMKEKGDIPEGYSVSREKKERFSLILESASTNQTSMYLCASSLRQGWRETQYFGPGTRLLVL.